This T cell receptor beta chain was captured in a study of cytomegalovirus exposure and HLA in healthy donors. In the study overall: Earlier, some 170 million T cells were analyzed, and over 95 million unique TCR beta sequences were found among them. Researchers found that around 80% of over 350 genotyped donors fell within the Caucasian-associated ancestry cluster.

About this clone: The target antigen is unknown.

A multiplex PCR was run with 60 Vbeta primers and 13 Jbeta primers. Repertoires were generated with immunoSEQ multiplex PCR, while TCRdb's copy carries only in-frame clones and drops some. The sample includes about 120,000 clones, over 75% of them seen just once. Whole-study results and caveats: Overall, approximately 150 TCR beta chains were annotated as cytomegalovirus-associated. Whilst most TCR sequences proved rare, a subset of public TCRs occurred across many donors.

The germline CDR1 and CDR2 sequences are SGHTS and YDEGEE. Trimming pared 2 bases from V and 0 bases from J, leaving 9 bases between. The CDR3 has 14 amino acids. The receptor's source is a human donor in good health. The chain employs TRBV5-8 and TRBJ2-7; D gene unclear. Source material: PBMCs. In DNA, the CDR3 is TGTGCCAGCAGCTTTGAAAGGAGCTCCTACGAGCAGTACTTC. It is translated as CASSFERSSYEQYF.